This TCR beta chain was identified during a study of T cells after yellow fever vaccination. V lost 1 base and J lost 3, with 11 bases in between. The CDR3 spans 15 residues. Germline loops: CDR1 KGHDR, CDR2 SFDVKD. The sample holds a few counts of this clonotype. In making TCR cDNA, 5'RACE template switching added a universal primer site and UMIs to it. Via MiXCR, TCRdb re-called the 5' RACE reads, giving one row per CDR3 protein. The data show 360,000 or so distinct CDR3 sequences, roughly 10% seen once. V is TRBV24-1 and J is TRBJ1-2, with D tentatively TRBD1 (5 bases). Sample: PBMCs, taken on the day of the first yellow fever vaccination. This receptor was taken from a man between 18 and 35 years old who received the YFV17D yellow fever vaccine. The CDR3 protein is CATSDLSGGDYGYTF. CDR3 coding DNA: TGTGCCACCAGTGATTTATCCGGGGGGGACTATGGCTACACCTTC.